A selection of T cell receptor beta chains follows, all from one sample in a study of cytomegalovirus exposure and HLA in healthy donors. TCRdb keeps only in-frame clones here, not all; method: immunoSEQ multiplex PCR. The profile covers around 90,000 clones, with less than 80% appearing a single time and roughly 3% taken by the ten largest. Sequenced input: PBMCs. The origin of the receptors is a woman aged 40 to 50 in good health and CMV-seronegative. Both conserved end residues are part of each CDR3. The D gene is left open where the match is weak. Rows may omit the clone size; those that give it use once, few, many or a size class.

D,V,J,size,CDR3,DNA
TRBD2,TRBV2,TRBJ2-3,many,CASSEALYTSGSTDTQYF,TGTGCCAGCAGTGAAGCGCTTTACACTAGCGGGAGCACAGATACGCAGTATTTT
NA,TRBV7-9,TRBJ1-4,NA,CASSAGLTEEKLFF,TGTGCCAGCAGCGCGGGTCTAACCGAAGAAAAACTGTTTTTT
NA,TRBV4-1,TRBJ2-2,NA,CASSQVSGPAGELFF,TGCGCCAGCAGCCAAGTGTCTGGTCCGGCCGGGGAGCTGTTTTTT
TRBD1,TRBV9,TRBJ1-2,NA,CASSVARDRGYYGYTF,TGTGCCAGCAGCGTAGCCCGGGACAGGGGGTACTATGGCTACACCTTC
TRBD1,TRBV29-1,TRBJ2-2,once,CSAEWVQGAIGELFF,TGCAGCGCTGAGTGGGTACAGGGGGCTATAGGGGAGCTGTTTTTT
NA,TRBV29-1,TRBJ2-5,NA,CSVSGFMETQYF,TGCAGCGTTTCAGGGTTTATGGAGACCCAGTACTTC
TRBD1,TRBV4-3,TRBJ2-5,NA,CASSETGGLWETQYF,TGCGCCAGCAGCGAGACAGGGGGACTTTGGGAGACCCAGTACTTC
NA,TRBV9,TRBJ2-1,NA,CASGTPLHYNEQFF,TGTGCCAGCGGCACCCCGCTCCACTACAATGAGCAGTTCTTC
NA,TRBV6-1,TRBJ1-5,NA,CASSLEDSDNQPQHF,TGTGCCAGCAGTTTAGAGGACAGCGACAATCAGCCCCAGCATTTT
TRBD2,TRBV5-1,TRBJ2-1,NA,CASSLVAGLSNEQFF,TGCGCCAGCAGCTTGGTAGCGGGACTCTCGAATGAGCAGTTCTTC
TRBD1,TRBV6-1,TRBJ1-1,NA,CASCPGQVNTEAFF,TGTGCCAGCTGTCCGGGACAGGTGAACACTGAAGCTTTCTTT
NA,TRBV5-1,TRBJ2-2,NA,CASSWQGGSGELFF,TGCGCCAGCAGCTGGCAGGGGGGCTCCGGGGAGCTGTTTTTT
NA,TRBV4-3,TRBJ2-1,NA,CASSRRGPADNEQFF,TGCGCCAGCAGCCGCAGGGGCCCGGCGGACAATGAGCAGTTCTTC
NA,TRBV5-1,TRBJ2-3,NA,CASSEMINTDTQYF,TGCGCCAGCAGCGAGATGATTAACACAGATACGCAGTATTTT
NA,TRBV27,TRBJ1-4,NA,CASSMGGLNEKLFF,TGTGCCAGCTCAATGGGGGGACTTAATGAAAAACTGTTTTTT
TRBD2,TRBV7-2,TRBJ2-1,NA,CASSSLPGLAGGPSNEQFF,TGTGCCAGCAGCTCACTCCCCGGGCTAGCGGGAGGGCCTTCAAATGAGCAGTTCTTC
TRBD2,TRBV28,TRBJ2-7,NA,CASSALGLLAGGHEQYF,TGTGCCAGCAGTGCCCTCGGATTACTAGCGGGAGGGCACGAGCAGTACTTC
NA,TRBV5-6,TRBJ1-2,few,CASSLGGNYGYTF,TGTGCCAGCAGCTTAGGAGGGAACTATGGCTACACCTTC
TRBD2,TRBV11-3,TRBJ2-5,NA,CASSQSPGLGTQYF,TGTGCCAGCAGCCAAAGTCCGGGACTAGGGACCCAGTACTTC
TRBD2,TRBV19,TRBJ2-2,NA,CASSGSREGNTGELFF,TGTGCCAGTAGTGGGAGCAGGGAGGGAAACACCGGGGAGCTGTTTTTT
NA,TRBV6-5,TRBJ1-6,NA,CASSYSWDNNSPLHF,TGTGCCAGCAGTTACAGTTGGGACAATAATTCACCCCTCCACTTT
NA,TRBV29-1,TRBJ1-2,NA,CSVLVNYGYTF,TGCAGCGTTCTCGTAAACTATGGCTACACCTTC
NA,TRBV28,TRBJ2-7,NA,CASSPGTPIYEQYF,TGTGCCAGCAGCCCGGGAACCCCTATCTACGAGCAGTACTTC
TRBD1,TRBV2,TRBJ1-1,NA,CASSGTFRGRGEAFF,TGTGCCAGCAGTGGGACGTTTAGGGGGCGGGGTGAAGCTTTCTTT
NA,TRBV5-6,TRBJ1-5,NA,CASSAGVQPQHF,TGTGCCAGCAGCGCCGGAGTCCAGCCCCAGCATTTT
NA,TRBV5-8,TRBJ2-3,NA,CASSHSDRSSDTQYF,TGTGCCAGCAGCCATTCGGACAGATCCTCAGATACGCAGTATTTT
NA,TRBV27,TRBJ1-2,NA,CASSYGSDYGYTF,TGTGCCAGCAGTTACGGGTCCGACTATGGCTACACCTTC
NA,TRBV7-9,TRBJ2-7,NA,CASSSVNSSYEQYF,TGTGCCAGCAGCTCCGTGAATAGCTCCTACGAGCAGTACTTC
NA,TRBV5-5,TRBJ2-5,once,CASSLPGKETQYF,TGTGCCAGCAGCTTGCCAGGGAAGGAGACCCAGTACTTC
NA,TRBV18,TRBJ1-2,NA,CASSLGDWGYTF,TGTGCCAGCTCCCTCGGGGACTGGGGCTACACCTTC
TRBD2,TRBV5-1,TRBJ2-5,NA,CASSLGQASGRGETQYF,TGCGCCAGCAGCTTGGGTCAGGCGAGCGGGAGGGGAGAGACCCAGTACTTC
NA,TRBV12-5,TRBJ1-1,NA,CASGLISDCRQEF,TGTGCTAGTGGTTTGATTTCTGATTGCCGACAGGAATTT
NA,TRBV7-2,TRBJ1-5,NA,CASSLVAEGTQPQHF,TGTGCCAGCAGCTTAGTGGCGGAGGGTACTCAGCCCCAGCATTTT
NA,TRBV27,TRBJ1-5,NA,CASSLYRTGNRIWLQHF,TGTGCCAGCAGTTTATACCGCACAGGGAACCGGATATGGCTCCAGCATTTT
NA,TRBV28,TRBJ2-7,NA,CASQLGSWRGEQYF,TGTGCCAGCCAGTTAGGGTCATGGAGGGGCGAGCAGTACTTC
NA,TRBV6-5,TRBJ1-2,NA,CASSYGPQGRGYGYTF,TGTGCCAGCAGTTACGGCCCCCAGGGGCGAGGCTATGGCTACACCTTC
NA,TRBV6-1,TRBJ1-2,NA,CASSEAGGYGYTF,TGTGCCAGCAGTGAAGCGGGGGGCTATGGCTACACCTTC
NA,TRBV30,TRBJ2-7,once,CAWSALGPGTPFGYEQYF,TGTGCCTGGAGTGCACTCGGCCCGGGGACACCCTTCGGATACGAGCAGTACTTC
TRBD1,TRBV11-2,TRBJ2-7,NA,CASSLVRGTAYEQYF,TGTGCCAGCAGCTTAGTCAGGGGGACCGCCTACGAGCAGTACTTC
NA,TRBV25-1,TRBJ1-2,NA,CASMKEEGYGYTF,TGTGCCAGCATGAAAGAGGAAGGCTATGGCTACACCTTC
NA,TRBV5-1,TRBJ1-1,few,CASSVDVATEAFF,TGCGCCAGCAGCGTGGACGTGGCCACTGAAGCTTTCTTT
TRBD2,TRBV28,TRBJ2-4,NA,CASSPLAGGIQYF,TGTGCCAGCAGCCCCTTGGCGGGAGGGATTCAGTACTTC
NA,TRBV28,TRBJ2-3,NA,CASSPSSAGHFTDTQYF,TGTGCCAGCAGCCCGAGTTCGGCGGGGCACTTCACAGATACGCAGTATTTT
NA,TRBV4-1,TRBJ1-3,NA,CASSQAPTRGLSGNTIYF,TGCGCCAGCAGCCAGGCCCCAACCAGGGGCCTCTCTGGAAACACCATATATTTT
NA,TRBV28,TRBJ2-4,NA,CASSGGGTKNIQYF,TGTGCCAGCAGCGGTGGCGGAACCAAAAACATTCAGTACTTC
TRBD1,TRBV4-1,TRBJ1-1,NA,CASSLPGQGSTEAFF,TGCGCCAGCAGCCTACCGGGACAGGGAAGCACTGAAGCTTTCTTT
NA,TRBV6-5,TRBJ1-1,NA,CASRYRRGLSTEAFF,TGTGCCAGTAGATACCGCAGGGGCTTGAGCACTGAAGCTTTCTTT
NA,TRBV6-5,TRBJ1-1,once,CASKTGRSYTEAFF,TGTGCCAGCAAGACCGGGAGATCCTACACTGAAGCTTTCTTT
TRBD2,TRBV28,TRBJ2-1,NA,CASSLTSGSRAYNEQFF,TGTGCCAGCAGTTTGACTAGCGGGAGTAGGGCGTACAATGAGCAGTTCTTC
NA,TRBV13,TRBJ2-6,few,CASSLGYRMATGANVLTF,TGTGCCAGCAGCTTAGGATACAGGATGGCTACTGGGGCCAACGTCCTGACTTTC
TRBD1,TRBV14,TRBJ2-3,NA,CASRETGEADTQYF,TGTGCCAGCAGGGAGACAGGGGAGGCAGATACGCAGTATTTT
NA,TRBV30,TRBJ1-1,NA,CAWTNSAEAFF,TGTGCCTGGACTAACAGTGCCGAAGCTTTCTTT
NA,TRBV6-4,TRBJ1-2,NA,CASSVSFGVDYGYTF,TGTGCCAGCAGTGTGTCCTTCGGGGTCGACTATGGCTACACCTTC
TRBD2,TRBV5-1,TRBJ2-5,NA,CASSLSLADLETQYF,TGCGCCAGCAGCTTGTCGCTAGCGGACCTAGAGACCCAGTACTTC
TRBD2,TRBV29-1,TRBJ2-3,NA,CSVWERTSADTQYF,TGCAGCGTTTGGGAGAGGACTAGCGCAGATACGCAGTATTTT
TRBD1,TRBV7-9,TRBJ1-1,NA,CASSVGTAEAFF,TGTGCCAGCAGCGTCGGGACAGCTGAAGCTTTCTTT
NA,TRBV9,TRBJ2-1,NA,CASSVAGGGRSSYNEQFF,TGTGCCAGCAGCGTAGCTGGGGGCGGGCGGAGCTCCTACAATGAGCAGTTCTTC